This T cell receptor beta chain emerged from a study of CD8 T cells in Susac syndrome. With random hexamers, reverse transcription was performed on about 0.5 to 1 ug of RNA. Multiplex immunoSEQ PCR targeted 54 Vbeta and 13 Jbeta TCR beta segments. TCRdb reprocessed the immunoSEQ multiplex PCR reads with MiXCR, giving one entry per CDR3 protein. The sample shows around 280,000 distinct CDR3 sequences, about 90% of them seen only once. Sequencing targeted TCR beta in blood CD8+ and CD4+ T cells. The multiple sclerosis control group was made up of treatment-naive patients with stable or active relapsing-remitting disease. Negative isolation yielded the CD8+ and CD4+ T cells, while FACS enriched the TEMRA cells. CDR1 and CDR2 (germline): LNHDA, SQIVND (reference sequence). The CDR3 loop spans 15 amino acids. Trimming cost V 7 bases and J 4 bases, with 18 bases left between them. This clonotype showed up just once.

The source material was CD4+ T cells from PBMCs. The V gene is TRBV19, the J gene TRBJ2-3; the D gene is possibly TRBD1 (6 bases). The clonotype was recovered from a human donor with multiple sclerosis. The CDR3 loop is CASNHAGGSADTQYF. The CDR3 DNA is TGTGCCAGTAACCATGCTGGGGGCTCAGCAGATACGCAGTATTTT.